This T cell receptor (beta chain) was found in a study of T cell repertoires in cytomegalovirus infection. Study-wide background: Used in the study were CMV epitopes, some recently identified and HLA-C-restricted, others well-studied and HLA-B-restricted. A matching HLA type, together with CMV infection, was signaled by public TCR beta signatures.

The CDR3 loop spans 15 amino acids. From germline, CDR1 is SEHNR and CDR2 FQNEAQ (reference sequence). V lost 4 bases and J 0 bases, leaving 12 bases between the germline ends. Of note for this clonotype: Antigen: not known.

TCRdb independently ran MiXCR on the reads; one entry per CDR3 protein. The sample shows approximately 81,000 distinct CDR3 sequences, 20% to 30% of them seen only once. Study results and limitations: What dominated the ex vivo response were HLA-C-restricted CMV-specific TCR beta clonotypes.

The clonotype originates from a human donor in good health (CMV status not recorded). Some clones in this sample may be carry-over from other donors' samples. This chain links TRBV7-9 with TRBJ1-2; D is unclear. The sample was CD8+ T cells from cultured PBMCs, taken from culture after CMV antigen stimulation. The CDR3 loop is CASSSDRLANYGYTF. The CDR3 region has the DNA TGTGCCAGCAGCTCCGACCGACTTGCTAACTATGGCTACACCTTC. Filled out from reference TRBV7-9 and TRBJ1-2, the complete variable domain reads DTGVSQNPRHKITKRGQNVTFRCDPISEHNRLYWYRQTLGQGPEFLTYFQNEAQLEKSRLLSDRFSAERPKGSFSTLEIQRTEQGDSAMYLCASSSDRLANYGYTFGSGTRLTVV.